This is a list of T cell receptor beta chains from one sample in a study of T cells in Graves' hyperthyroidism and ophthalmopathy. TCRdb called the multiplex PCR reads again in MiXCR, with one record for every CDR3 protein. The sample has a few hundred thousand distinct CDR3 sequences; more than 45% are singletons. The sample consisted of peripheral blood or thyroid tissue (not recorded which). The origin of the receptors is a woman aged 18-30 years with Graves' hyperthyroidism. The CDR3 runs from the conserved cysteine through the conserved F or W. The order of the fields is V gene, D gene, J gene, clone size, CDR3 protein, CDR3 DNA. D genes are given only for firm matches. Clone size is shown for a subset of rows, as once, few, many or a class of expanded clone.

>TRBV7-4|NA|TRBJ2-7|NA
CASSLGVSSEQYF
TGTGCCAGCAGCTTAGGTGTCTCGAGTGAGCAGTACTTC
>TRBV20-1|NA|TRBJ2-7|many
CSASSGADYEQYF
TGCAGTGCTTCTTCTGGGGCCGACTACGAGCAGTACTTC
>TRBV6-2/TRBV6-3|TRBD2|TRBJ2-7|many
CASSFGLASSYEQYF
TGTGCCAGCAGTTTCGGACTAGCGAGCTCCTACGAGCAGTACTTC
>TRBV20-1|NA|TRBJ1-5|NA
CSAKTPGRAYNQPQHF
TGCAGTGCTAAGACGCCGGGCCGGGCGTATAATCAGCCCCAGCATTTT
>TRBV15|TRBD1|TRBJ2-6|NA
CATSRDGTAGANVLTF
TGTGCCACCAGCAGAGACGGGACAGCAGGGGCCAACGTCCTGACTTTC
>TRBV2|TRBD1|TRBJ2-3|NA
CASSEADRATADTQYF
TGTGCCAGCAGTGAGGCGGACAGGGCGACCGCAGATACGCAGTATTTT
>TRBV5-6|NA|TRBJ1-5|NA
CASSLRGSQPQHF
TGTGCCAGCAGTCTCCGCGGGAGCCAGCCCCAGCATTTT
>TRBV28|NA|TRBJ2-7|few
CASTYGQVWGEQYF
TGTGCCAGCACCTACGGGCAGGTCTGGGGCGAGCAGTACTTC
>TRBV10-3|TRBD1|TRBJ1-2|NA
CAISEPGQGSGYTF
TGTGCCATCAGTGAGCCGGGACAGGGGAGTGGCTACACCTTC
>TRBV7-2|TRBD1|TRBJ2-7|NA
CAGNRDSLEQYF
TGTGCCGGCAACCGGGACAGCCTAGAGCAGTACTTC
>TRBV2|TRBD1|TRBJ1-5|NA
CASSDTRDRGDQPQHF
TGTGCCAGCAGTGATACCCGGGACAGGGGGGATCAGCCCCAGCATTTT
>TRBV7-2|NA|TRBJ2-3|NA
CASALMASSDTQYF
TGTGCCAGCGCCCTTATGGCTAGTTCAGATACGCAGTATTTT
>TRBV7-2|TRBD2|TRBJ2-1|NA
CASSPPRELYEQFF
TGTGCCAGCAGCCCCCCGCGGGAGCTGTATGAGCAGTTCTTC
>TRBV29-1|TRBD2|TRBJ2-2|NA
CSVVRVLAGDTGELFF
TGCAGCGTTGTAAGGGTACTAGCGGGAGATACCGGGGAGCTGTTTTTT
>TRBV5-6|TRBD1|TRBJ1-1|few
CASSHRGLVAWGSEAFF
TGTGCCAGCAGCCACAGGGGGCTCGTAGCCTGGGGGTCTGAAGCTTTCTTT
>TRBV24-1|TRBD1|TRBJ1-2|NA
CATSDRRDRDRYTF
TGTGCCACCAGTGATCGGAGGGACAGAGATCGCTACACCTTC
>TRBV18|NA|TRBJ1-1|few
CASSLWASGTEAFF
TGTGCCAGCTCACTTTGGGCCTCGGGCACTGAAGCTTTCTTT
>TRBV19|TRBD2|TRBJ2-1|NA
CASSIVGTSGFTSYNEQFF
TGTGCCAGTAGTATAGTGGGGACTAGCGGGTTTACCTCCTACAATGAGCAGTTCTTC
>TRBV24-1|NA|TRBJ2-1|NA
CATSDTTRGTRYNEQFF
TGTGCCACCAGTGATACGACTAGAGGGACACGCTACAATGAGCAGTTCTTC
>TRBV20-1|TRBD2|TRBJ2-7|many
CSAIAGTSGNYEQYF
TGCAGTGCGATCGCTGGGACTAGCGGGAACTACGAGCAGTACTTC
>TRBV6-1|NA|TRBJ2-7|few
CASYHLAAPYEQYF
TGTGCCAGCTACCACCTGGCAGCCCCCTACGAGCAGTACTTC
>TRBV2|TRBD2|TRBJ2-7|NA
CASLPSGISGEQYF
TGTGCCAGTTTGCCTAGCGGCATCTCGGGGGAGCAGTACTTC
>TRBV20-1|TRBD1|TRBJ1-5|many
CSATDRGDSNQPQHF
TGCAGTGCCACTGACAGGGGAGATAGCAATCAGCCCCAGCATTTT
>TRBV6-1|NA|TRBJ2-6|many
CASGISSGANVLTF
TGTGCCAGCGGGATAAGCTCTGGGGCCAACGTCCTGACTTTC
>TRBV5-6|NA|TRBJ2-1|NA
CASSLAIGAYNEQFF
TGTGCCAGCAGCTTGGCCATTGGGGCCTACAATGAGCAGTTCTTC
>TRBV2|NA|TRBJ2-3|NA
CASSEVRGGTDTQYF
TGTGCCAGCAGTGAAGTGAGGGGGGGCACAGATACGCAGTATTTT
>TRBV7-9|NA|TRBJ1-6|many
CASSPDSYNSPLHF
TGTGCCAGCAGCCCGGACAGTTATAATTCACCCCTCCACTTT
>TRBV6-2/TRBV6-3|NA|TRBJ1-1|many
CASSSTSMNTEAFF
TGTGCCAGCAGTTCGACCTCTATGAACACTGAAGCTTTCTTT
>TRBV29-1|NA|TRBJ2-2|NA
CSVEPGELFF
TGCAGCGTTGAACCCGGGGAGCTGTTTTTT
>TRBV2|TRBD1|TRBJ1-5|NA
CASSTGTGLLETQHF
TGTGCCAGCAGCACCGGGACAGGTTTATTGGAGACCCAGCATTTT
>TRBV2|NA|TRBJ2-7|many
CASRRMAYEQYF
TGTGCCAGCAGGAGGATGGCCTACGAGCAGTACTTC
>TRBV7-8|NA|TRBJ2-7|many
CASSPGTYEQYF
TGTGCCAGCAGCCCGGGAACCTACGAGCAGTACTTC
>TRBV20-1|NA|TRBJ1-1|NA
CSARPGLGGSTEAFF
TGCAGTGCTAGACCAGGACTAGGGGGAAGCACTGAAGCTTTCTTT
>TRBV7-9|NA|TRBJ1-2|few
CASSLANGGGYTF
TGTGCCAGCAGCTTAGCGAATGGGGGCGGCTACACCTTC
>TRBV5-5|NA|TRBJ1-1|NA
CASSFGLGYTEAFF
TGCGCCAGCAGCTTCGGCTTGGGCTACACTGAAGCTTTCTTT
>TRBV5-1|NA|TRBJ1-2|many
CASRHDSPYGYTF
TGCGCCAGCAGACATGACAGTCCCTATGGCTACACCTTC
>TRBV11-1|NA|TRBJ1-4|many
CASTVSGGLGEKLFF
TGTGCCAGCACCGTCTCCGGAGGACTGGGGGAAAAACTGTTTTTT
>TRBV7-8|NA|TRBJ2-5|NA
CASSLEGGPWGETQYF
TGTGCCAGCAGCTTAGAAGGCGGCCCTTGGGGGGAGACCCAGTACTTC
>TRBV2|TRBD1|TRBJ2-5|NA
CASSVDRGGGTQYF
TGTGCCAGCAGTGTGGACAGGGGCGGAGGGACCCAGTACTTC